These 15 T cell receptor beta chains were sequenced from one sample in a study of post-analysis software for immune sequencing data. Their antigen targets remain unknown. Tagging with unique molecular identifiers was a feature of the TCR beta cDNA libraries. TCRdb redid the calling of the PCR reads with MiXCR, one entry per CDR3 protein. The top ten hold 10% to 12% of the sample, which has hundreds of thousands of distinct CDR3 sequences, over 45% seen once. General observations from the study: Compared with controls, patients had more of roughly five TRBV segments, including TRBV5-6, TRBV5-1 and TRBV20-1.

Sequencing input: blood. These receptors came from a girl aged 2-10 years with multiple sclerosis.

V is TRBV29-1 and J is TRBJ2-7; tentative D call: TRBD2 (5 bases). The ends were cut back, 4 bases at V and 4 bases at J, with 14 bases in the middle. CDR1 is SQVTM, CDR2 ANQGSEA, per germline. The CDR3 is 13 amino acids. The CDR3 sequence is CSVVLGARYEQYF. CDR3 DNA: TGCAGCGTTGTGCTGGGAGCGCGATACGAGCAGTACTTC.

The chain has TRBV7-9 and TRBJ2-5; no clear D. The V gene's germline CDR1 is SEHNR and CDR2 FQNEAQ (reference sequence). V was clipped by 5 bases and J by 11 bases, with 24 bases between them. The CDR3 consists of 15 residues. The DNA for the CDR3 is TGTGCCAGCAGCCGCACCGTCCAGACCCAGGTTACGCAGTACTTC. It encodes CASSRTVQTQVTQYF.

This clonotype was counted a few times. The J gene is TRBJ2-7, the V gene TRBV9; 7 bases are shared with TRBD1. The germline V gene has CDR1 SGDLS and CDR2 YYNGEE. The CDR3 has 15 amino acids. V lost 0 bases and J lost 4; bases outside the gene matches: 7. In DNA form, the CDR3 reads TGTGCCAGCAGCGTAGGCGAGGGGGCGACGTACGAGCAGTACTTC. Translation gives CASSVGEGATYEQYF.

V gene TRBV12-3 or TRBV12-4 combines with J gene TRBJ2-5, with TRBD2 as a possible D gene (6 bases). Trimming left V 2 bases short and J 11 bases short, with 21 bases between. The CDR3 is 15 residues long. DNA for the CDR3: TGTGCCAGCAGTTTATATGGGCGGGGTCCAAGGGAGCAGTACTTC. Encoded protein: CASSLYGRGPREQYF.

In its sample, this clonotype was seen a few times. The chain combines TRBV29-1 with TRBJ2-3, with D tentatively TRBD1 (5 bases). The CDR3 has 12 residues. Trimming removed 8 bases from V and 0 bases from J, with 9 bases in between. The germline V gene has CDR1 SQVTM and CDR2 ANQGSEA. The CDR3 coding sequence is TGCAGCTCTTCAGGGAGCACAGATACGCAGTATTTT. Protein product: CSSSGSTDTQYF.

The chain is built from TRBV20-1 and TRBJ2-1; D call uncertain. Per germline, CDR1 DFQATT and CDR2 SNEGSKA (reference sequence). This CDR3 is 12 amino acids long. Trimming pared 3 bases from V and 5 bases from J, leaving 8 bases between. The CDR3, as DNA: TGCAGTGCTAGGGTGGTAAACAATGAGCAGTTCTTC. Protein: CSARVVNNEQFF.

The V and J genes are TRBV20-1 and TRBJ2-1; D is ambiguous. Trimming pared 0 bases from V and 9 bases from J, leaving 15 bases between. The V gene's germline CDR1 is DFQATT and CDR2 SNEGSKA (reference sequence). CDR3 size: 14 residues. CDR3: CSARESAASGEQFF. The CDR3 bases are TGCAGTGCTAGAGAGTCTGCTGCCTCGGGTGAGCAGTTCTTC.

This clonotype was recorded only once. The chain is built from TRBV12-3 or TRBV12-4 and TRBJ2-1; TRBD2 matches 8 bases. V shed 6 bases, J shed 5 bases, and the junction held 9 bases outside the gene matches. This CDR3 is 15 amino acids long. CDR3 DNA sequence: TGTGCCAGCAGGACAAGCGGGAGTACCCACAATGAGCAGTTCTTC. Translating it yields CASRTSGSTHNEQFF.

The CDR3 nucleotides read TGTGCCAGCAGCTTACGTCCCACCTCCGGCAATGAGCAGTTCTTC. It is translated as CASSLRPTSGNEQFF. The chain employs TRBV7-7 and TRBJ2-1; D uncertain. CDR1 is SSHAT and CDR2 is FNYEAQ in the germline V gene (reference sequence). This CDR3 has 15 amino acids. The V gene lost 2 bases and the J gene lost 6 bases, with 14 bases spanning the gap.

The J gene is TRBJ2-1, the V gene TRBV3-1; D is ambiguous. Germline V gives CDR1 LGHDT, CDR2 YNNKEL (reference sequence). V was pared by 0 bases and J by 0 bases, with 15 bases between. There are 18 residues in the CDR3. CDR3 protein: CASSQDRSTAISYNEQFF. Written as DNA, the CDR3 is TGTGCCAGCAGCCAAGATCGAAGTACCGCTATCTCCTACAATGAGCAGTTCTTC.

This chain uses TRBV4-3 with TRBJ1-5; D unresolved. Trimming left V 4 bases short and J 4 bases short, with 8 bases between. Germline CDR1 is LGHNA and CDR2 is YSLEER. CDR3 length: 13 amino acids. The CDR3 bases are TGCGCCAGCAGCCCCTCCGAGAATCAGCCCCAGCATTTT. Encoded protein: CASSPSENQPQHF.

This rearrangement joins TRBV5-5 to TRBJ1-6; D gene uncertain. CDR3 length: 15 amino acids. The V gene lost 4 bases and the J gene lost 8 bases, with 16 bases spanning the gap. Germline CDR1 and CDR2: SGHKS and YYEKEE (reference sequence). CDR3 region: CASSRGGFGDSPLHF. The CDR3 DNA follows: TGTGCCAGCAGCCGCGGCGGATTCGGGGATTCACCCCTCCACTTT. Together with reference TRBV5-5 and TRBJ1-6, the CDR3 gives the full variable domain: DAGVTQSPTHLIKTRGQQVTLRCSPISGHKSVSWYQQVLGQGPQFIFQYYEKEERGRGNFPDRFSARQFPNYSSELNVNALLLGDSALYLCASSRGGFGDSPLHFGNGTRLTVT.

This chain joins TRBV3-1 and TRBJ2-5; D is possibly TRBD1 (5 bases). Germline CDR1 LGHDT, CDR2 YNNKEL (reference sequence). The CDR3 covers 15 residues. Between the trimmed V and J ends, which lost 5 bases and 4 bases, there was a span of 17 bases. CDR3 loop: CASSTEGQLGETQYF. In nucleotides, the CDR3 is TGTGCCAGCAGCACGGAAGGACAATTGGGAGAGACCCAGTACTTC.

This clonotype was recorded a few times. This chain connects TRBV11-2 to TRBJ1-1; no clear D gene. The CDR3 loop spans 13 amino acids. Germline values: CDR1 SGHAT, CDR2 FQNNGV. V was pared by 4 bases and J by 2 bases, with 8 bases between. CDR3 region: CASSSSLNTEAFF. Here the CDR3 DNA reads TGTGCCAGCAGCTCCTCCCTCAACACTGAAGCTTTCTTT.

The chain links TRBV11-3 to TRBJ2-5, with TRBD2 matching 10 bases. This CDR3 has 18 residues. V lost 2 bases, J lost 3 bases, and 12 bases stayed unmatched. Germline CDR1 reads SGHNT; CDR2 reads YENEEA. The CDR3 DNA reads TGTGCCAGCAGCTTAAGTCTAATGTCTAGCGGGGGTAAAGAGACCCAGTACTTC. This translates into CASSLSLMSSGGKETQYF.